Sequencing of this TCR beta chain was carried out in a study of response to subunit inactivated influenza vaccine (dated by TCRdb to 2016 to 2018). For the study in its entirety: To follow how T cells responded to a trivalent subunit inactivated influenza vaccine, the researchers relied on deep quantitative profiling of the T cell receptor repertoire.

Library generation was performed with RT-PCR. The sequencer was an Illumina HiSeq 2500. Clones were called with MiXCR by TCRdb after fastp trimmed the public reads at Q25, and only in-frame beta chains were retained. Every CDR3 protein is listed once, alongside the most common genes and DNA of its rows. The sample contains hundreds of thousands of distinct CDR3 sequences, roughly 13% of them found a single time. The ten top clones hold around 6.5% of the sample. This clonotype has more than one count but fewer than ten. This clone's antigen is unknown. Per-base qualities were not stored, and no clone one base away is much larger. CDR1 is given as SGDLS and CDR2 as YYNGEE, both from the germline V gene. The CDR3 starts with the cysteine, ends with the phenylalanine, and has 16 residues. The kept DNA is CDR3 alone, 48 bases in frame from the first base. Clipping removes 5 bases from V and 8 bases from J, with 9 as the unmatched junction base count.

What the authors observed across the whole study: The authors suggested that each seasonal influenza vaccination may recruit only a limited number of new T cells.

The sequence links TRBV9 to TRBJ2-1, with 14 bases aligning to TRBD2. The sequencing used PBMCs from blood, collected around 14 days before vaccination. This TCR came from a man aged 50-60 years who received an inactivated influenza vaccine. Donor details come from another sample of the same person, matched by shared clones. This receptor has the CDR3 CASSLTSGRDGDEQFF. The DNA sequence is TGTGCCAGCAGTTTGACTAGCGGGAGGGATGGCGATGAGCAGTTCTTC.